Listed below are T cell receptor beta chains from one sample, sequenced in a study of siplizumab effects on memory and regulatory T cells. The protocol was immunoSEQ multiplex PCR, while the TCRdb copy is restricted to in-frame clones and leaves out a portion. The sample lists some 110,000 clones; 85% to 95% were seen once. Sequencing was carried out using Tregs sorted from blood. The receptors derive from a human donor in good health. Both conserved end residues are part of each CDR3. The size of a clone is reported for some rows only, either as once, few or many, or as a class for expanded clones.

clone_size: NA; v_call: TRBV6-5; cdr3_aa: CASSYDFYNEQFF
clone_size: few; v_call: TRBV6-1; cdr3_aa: CASSEAGPGGEQYF
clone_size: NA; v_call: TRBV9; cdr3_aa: CASSVVGLSSPLHF
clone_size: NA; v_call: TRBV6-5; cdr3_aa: CASSYVGGVTGELFF
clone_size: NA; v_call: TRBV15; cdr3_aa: CATSRGTSGTSDTQYF
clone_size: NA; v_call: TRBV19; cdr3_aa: CASRHRGGSNQPQHF
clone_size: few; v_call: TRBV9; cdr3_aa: CASSIQRQGSTGELFF
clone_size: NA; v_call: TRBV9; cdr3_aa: CASSLSGGGLMNTQYF
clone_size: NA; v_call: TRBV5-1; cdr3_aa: CASKLASTYEQYF
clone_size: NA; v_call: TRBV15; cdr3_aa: CATSPRAAVNTGELFF
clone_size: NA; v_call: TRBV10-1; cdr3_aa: CASSEETSWGDRQFF
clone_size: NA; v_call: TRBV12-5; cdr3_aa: CASGLVTVVTDTQYF
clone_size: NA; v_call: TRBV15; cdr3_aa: CATSRGETQYF
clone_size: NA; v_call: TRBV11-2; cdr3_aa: CASSLGMGTYEQYF
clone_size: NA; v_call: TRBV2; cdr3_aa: CASSAFSYEQYF
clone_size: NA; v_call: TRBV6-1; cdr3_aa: CASSQGAGGYTF
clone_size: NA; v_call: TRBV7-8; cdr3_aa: CASSLGPPGTGYGKLFF
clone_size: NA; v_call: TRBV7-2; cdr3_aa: CASSSRGLAGGSEQYF
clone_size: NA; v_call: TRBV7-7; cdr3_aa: CASNLILGSDTQYF